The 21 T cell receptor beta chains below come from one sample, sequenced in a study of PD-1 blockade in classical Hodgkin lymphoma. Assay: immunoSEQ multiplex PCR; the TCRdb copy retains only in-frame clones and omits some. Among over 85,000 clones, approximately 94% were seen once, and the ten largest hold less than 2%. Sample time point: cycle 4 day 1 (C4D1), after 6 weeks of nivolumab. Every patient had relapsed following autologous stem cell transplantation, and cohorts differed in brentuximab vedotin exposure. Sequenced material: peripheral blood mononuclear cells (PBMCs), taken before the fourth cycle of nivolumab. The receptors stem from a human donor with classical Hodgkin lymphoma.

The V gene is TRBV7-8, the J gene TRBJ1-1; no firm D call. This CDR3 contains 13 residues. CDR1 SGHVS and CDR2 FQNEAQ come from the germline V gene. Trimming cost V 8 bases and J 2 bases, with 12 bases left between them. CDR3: CASGWTENTEAFF. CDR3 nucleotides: TGTGCCAGCGGATGGACGGAAAACACTGAAGCTTTCTTT.

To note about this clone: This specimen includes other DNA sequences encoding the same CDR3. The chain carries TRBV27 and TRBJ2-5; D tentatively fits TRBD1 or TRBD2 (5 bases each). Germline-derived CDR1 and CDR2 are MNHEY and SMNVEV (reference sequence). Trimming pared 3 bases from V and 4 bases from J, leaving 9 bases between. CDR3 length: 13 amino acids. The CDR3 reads CASSFQGAETQYF. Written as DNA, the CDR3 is TGTGCCAGCAGTTTTCAGGGAGCAGAGACCCAGTACTTC.

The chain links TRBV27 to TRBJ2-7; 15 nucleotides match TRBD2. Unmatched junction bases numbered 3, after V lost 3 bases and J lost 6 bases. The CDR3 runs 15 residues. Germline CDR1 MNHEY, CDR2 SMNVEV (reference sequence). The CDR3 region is CASSLGTSGRSEQYF. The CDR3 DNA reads TGTGCCAGCAGTTTGGGGACTAGCGGGAGGAGCGAGCAGTACTTC.

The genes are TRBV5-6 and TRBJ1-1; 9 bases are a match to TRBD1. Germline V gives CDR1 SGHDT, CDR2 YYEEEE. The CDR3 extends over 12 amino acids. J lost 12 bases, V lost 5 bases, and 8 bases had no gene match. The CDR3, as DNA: TGTGCCAGCAGGAGGGGACAGGGTATAACTTTCTTT. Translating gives CASRRGQGITFF.

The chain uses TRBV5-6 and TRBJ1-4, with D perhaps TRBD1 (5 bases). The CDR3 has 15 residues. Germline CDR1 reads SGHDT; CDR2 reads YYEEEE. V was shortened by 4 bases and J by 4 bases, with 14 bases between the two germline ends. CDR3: CASSDSGRLNEKLFF. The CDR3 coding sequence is TGTGCCAGCAGCGATTCGGGACGGCTTAATGAAAAACTGTTTTTT. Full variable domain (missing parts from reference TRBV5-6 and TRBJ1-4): DAGVTQSPTHLIKTRGQQVTLRCSPKSGHDTVSWYQQALGQGPQFIFQYYEEEERQRGNFPDRFSGHQFPNYSSELNVNALLLGDSALYLCASSDSGRLNEKLFFGSGTQLSVL.

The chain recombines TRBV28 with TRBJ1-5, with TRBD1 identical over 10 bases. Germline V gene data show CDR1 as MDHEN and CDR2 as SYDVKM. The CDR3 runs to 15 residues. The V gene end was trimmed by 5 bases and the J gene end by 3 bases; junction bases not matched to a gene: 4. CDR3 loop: CASSTGQGINQPQHF. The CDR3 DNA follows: TGTGCCAGCAGTACGGGACAGGGGATCAATCAGCCCCAGCATTTT.

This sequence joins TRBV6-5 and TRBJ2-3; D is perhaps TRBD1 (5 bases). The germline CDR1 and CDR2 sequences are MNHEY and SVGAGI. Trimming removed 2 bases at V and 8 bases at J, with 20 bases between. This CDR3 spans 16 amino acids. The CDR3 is CASSYKGTGHSGTQYF. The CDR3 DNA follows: TGTGCCAGCAGTTACAAGGGCACAGGCCACAGTGGTACGCAGTATTTT.

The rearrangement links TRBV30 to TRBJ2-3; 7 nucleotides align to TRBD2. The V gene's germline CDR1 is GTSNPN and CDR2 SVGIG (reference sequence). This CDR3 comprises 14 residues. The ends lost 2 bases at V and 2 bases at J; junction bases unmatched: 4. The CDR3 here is CAWSRGLSTDTQYF. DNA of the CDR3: TGTGCCTGGAGTAGGGGACTATCCACAGATACGCAGTATTTT.

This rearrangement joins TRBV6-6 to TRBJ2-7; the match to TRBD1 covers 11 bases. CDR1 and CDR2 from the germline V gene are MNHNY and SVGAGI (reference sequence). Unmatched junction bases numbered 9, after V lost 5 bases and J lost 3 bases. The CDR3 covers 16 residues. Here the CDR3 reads CASSPQRTGGGYEQYF. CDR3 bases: TGTGCCAGCAGTCCCCAGCGGACAGGGGGCGGCTACGAGCAGTACTTC.

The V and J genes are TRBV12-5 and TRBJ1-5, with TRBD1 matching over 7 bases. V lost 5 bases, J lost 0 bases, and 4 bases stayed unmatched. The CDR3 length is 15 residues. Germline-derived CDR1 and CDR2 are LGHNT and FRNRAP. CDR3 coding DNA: TGTGCTAGTGGTGCGGGACAGATTAGCAATCAGCCCCAGCATTTT. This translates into CASGAGQISNQPQHF. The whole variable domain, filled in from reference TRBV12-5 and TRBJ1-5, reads DARVTQTPRHKVTEMGQEVTMRCQPILGHNTVFWYRQTMMQGLELLAYFRNRAPLDDSGMPKDRFSAEMPDATLATLKIQPSEPRDSAVYFCASGAGQISNQPQHFGDGTRLSIL.

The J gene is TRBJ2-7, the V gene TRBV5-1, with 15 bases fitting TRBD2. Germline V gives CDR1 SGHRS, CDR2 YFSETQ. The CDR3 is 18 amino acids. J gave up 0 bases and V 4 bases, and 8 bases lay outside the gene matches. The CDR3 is CASSPRGLAGGGSYEQYF. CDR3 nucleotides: TGCGCCAGCAGCCCCAGGGGACTAGCGGGAGGAGGCTCCTACGAGCAGTACTTC.

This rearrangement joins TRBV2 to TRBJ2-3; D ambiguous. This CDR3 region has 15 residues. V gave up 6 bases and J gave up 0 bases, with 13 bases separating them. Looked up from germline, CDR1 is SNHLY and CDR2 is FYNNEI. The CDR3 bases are TGTGCCAGCAGGAAGACTGTCACTAGCACAGATACGCAGTATTTT. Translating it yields CASRKTVTSTDTQYF.

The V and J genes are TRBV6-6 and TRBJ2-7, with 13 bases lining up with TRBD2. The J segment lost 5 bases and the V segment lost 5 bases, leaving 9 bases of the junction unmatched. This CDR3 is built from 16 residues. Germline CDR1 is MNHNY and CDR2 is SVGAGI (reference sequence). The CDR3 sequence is CASSSPWTSGSNEQYF. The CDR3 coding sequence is TGTGCCAGCAGTAGTCCCTGGACTAGCGGGAGCAACGAGCAGTACTTC.

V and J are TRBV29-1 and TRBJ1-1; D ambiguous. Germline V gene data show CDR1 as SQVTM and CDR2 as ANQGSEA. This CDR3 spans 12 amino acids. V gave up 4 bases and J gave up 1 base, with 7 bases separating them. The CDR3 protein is CSVGQGNTEAFF. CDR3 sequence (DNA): TGCAGCGTTGGGCAAGGGAACACTGAAGCTTTCTTT.

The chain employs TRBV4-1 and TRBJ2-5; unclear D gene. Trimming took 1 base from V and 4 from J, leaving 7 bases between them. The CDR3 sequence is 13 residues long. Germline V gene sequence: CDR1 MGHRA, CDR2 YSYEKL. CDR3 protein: CASSQAPGETQYF. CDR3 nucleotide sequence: TGCGCCAGCAGCCAAGCGCCAGGAGAGACCCAGTACTTC.

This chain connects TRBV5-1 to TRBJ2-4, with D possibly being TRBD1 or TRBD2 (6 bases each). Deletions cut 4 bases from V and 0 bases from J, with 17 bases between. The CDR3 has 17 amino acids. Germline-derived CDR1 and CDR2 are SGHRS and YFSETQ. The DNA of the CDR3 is TGCGCCAGCAGCCCGGGATGGGGGGCTCTAGCCAAAAACATTCAGTACTTC. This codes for CASSPGWGALAKNIQYF. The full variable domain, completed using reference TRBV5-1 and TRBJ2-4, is KAGVTQTPRYLIKTRGQQVTLSCSPISGHRSVSWYQQTPGQGLQFLFEYFSETQRNKGNFPGRFSGRQFSNSRSEMNVSTLELGDSALYLCASSPGWGALAKNIQYFGAGTRLSVL.

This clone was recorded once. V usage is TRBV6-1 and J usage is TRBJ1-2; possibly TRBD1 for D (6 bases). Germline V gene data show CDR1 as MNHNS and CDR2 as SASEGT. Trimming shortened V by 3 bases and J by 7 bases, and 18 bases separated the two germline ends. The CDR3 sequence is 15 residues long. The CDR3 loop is CASSEGGNRAGGYTF. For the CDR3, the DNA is TGTGCCAGCAGTGAGGGGGGAAACAGGGCTGGTGGCTACACCTTC.

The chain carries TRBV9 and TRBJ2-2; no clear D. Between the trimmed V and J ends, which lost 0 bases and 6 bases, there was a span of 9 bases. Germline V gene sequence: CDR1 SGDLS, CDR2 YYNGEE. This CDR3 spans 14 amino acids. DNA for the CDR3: TGTGCCAGCAGCGTAGATAGGGTAGCCGGGGAGCTGTTTTTT. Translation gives CASSVDRVAGELFF.

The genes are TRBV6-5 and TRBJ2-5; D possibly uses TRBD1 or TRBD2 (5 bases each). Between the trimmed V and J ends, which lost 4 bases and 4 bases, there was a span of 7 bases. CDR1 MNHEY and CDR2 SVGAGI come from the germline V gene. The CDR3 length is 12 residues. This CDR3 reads CASSSGAETQYF. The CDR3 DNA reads TGTGCCAGCAGTTCCGGGGCAGAGACCCAGTACTTC.

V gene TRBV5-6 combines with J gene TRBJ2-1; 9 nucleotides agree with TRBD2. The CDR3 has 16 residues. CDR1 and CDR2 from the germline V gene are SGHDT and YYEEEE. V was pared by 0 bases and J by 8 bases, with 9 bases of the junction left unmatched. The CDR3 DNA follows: TGTGCCAGCAGCTTGGGACTAGCGGTCCCATGGGATGAGCAGTTCTTC. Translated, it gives CASSLGLAVPWDEQFF.

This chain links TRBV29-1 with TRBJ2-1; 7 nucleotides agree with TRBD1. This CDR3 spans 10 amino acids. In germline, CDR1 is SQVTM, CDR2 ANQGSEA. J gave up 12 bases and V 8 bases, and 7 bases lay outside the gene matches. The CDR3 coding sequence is TGCAGCTCAGGGTCAGGGGGGCAGTTCTTC. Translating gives CSSGSGGQFF.